This T cell receptor beta chain was recovered during a study of Graves' ophthalmopathy and Graves' hyperthyroidism. Researchers took RNA transcripts and amplified TCR beta CDR3 regions from them. HTBI primers were used in a first-round RT-PCR, which preceded a second-round multiplex PCR. TCRdb fed the multiplex PCR reads into MiXCR, producing one record per CDR3 protein. This table has about 740,000 distinct CDR3 sequences, 40% appearing once. Study-level points and caveats: Its predictions of ophthalmopathy progression gave the model 70.59% sensitivity and about 78% specificity.

Turning to this clonotype: The target antigen is unknown.

The CDR3 length is 15 residues. Germline-derived CDR1 and CDR2 are SEHNR and FQNEAQ (reference sequence). The trim removed 5 bases at V and 1 base at J, leaving 6 bases unmatched. Ophthalmopathy was moderately-to-severely active, CAS at least 3, NOSPECS at least 4, lasting under 3 months. The diagnostic workup employed clinical symptoms, serum thyroxine, TRAb, thyroid ultrasound and orbital computed tomography. PBMCs came from roughly 10 ml of fresh peripheral blood. This sequence was found in an adult man with Graves' ophthalmopathy. This chain joins TRBV7-9 and TRBJ1-1; TRBD1 aligns across 8 bases. The sequencing input was peripheral blood. The CDR3 loop reads CASSHQQGGNTEAFF. Written as DNA, the CDR3 is TGTGCCAGCAGCCACCAACAGGGGGGGAACACTGAAGCTTTCTTT.